Each of the 25 T cell receptor beta chains below was sequenced from the same sample in a study of OX40 agonist ivuxolimab in advanced cancers. Libraries were prepared by immunoSEQ multiplex PCR; TCRdb keeps only in-frame clonotypes and omits some of them. The sample lists some 38,000 clones; around nine tenths were seen once. The sequenced sample was CD4+ or CD8+ T cells sorted from blood, obtained in a trial of the OX40 agonist ivuxolimab. The receptors derive from an adult with an advanced solid tumor such as melanoma, head and neck, liver or kidney cancer.

This sequence joins TRBV6-1 and TRBJ1-2; perhaps TRBD1 as D (6 bases). The ends were cut back, 8 bases at V and 7 bases at J, with 11 bases in the middle. Germline V gene lookup returns CDR1 MNHNS and CDR2 SASEGT. The CDR3 sequence is 11 residues long. The CDR3 DNA is TGTGCCAGCCGGACAGTTGTTGGCTACACCTTC. Amino acids: CASRTVVGYTF.

V and J are TRBV10-3 and TRBJ1-1; 9 bases fit TRBD1. Per the germline V gene, CDR1 is ENHRY and CDR2 is SYGVKD. The V segment lost 4 bases and the J segment 3 bases; nucleotides outside the gene matches: 6. The CDR3 length is 15 residues. CDR3 coding DNA: TGTGCCATCAGTGGACAGGGGGGAACGGACACTGAAGCTTTCTTT. Its protein is CAISGQGGTDTEAFF.

The rearrangement links TRBV2 to TRBJ1-5; tentative D call: TRBD1 (5 bases). The germline CDR1 and CDR2 sequences are SNHLY and FYNNEI. V was cut by 4 bases and J by 3 bases, with 13 bases left in between. The CDR3 spans 15 residues. DNA of the CDR3: TGTGCCAGCAGTGCGGCAGGGTTCTTCAATCAGCCCCAGCATTTT. Protein product: CASSAAGFFNQPQHF.

The chain is built from TRBV7-2 and TRBJ2-3; D could derive from TRBD1 or TRBD2 (5 bases each). This CDR3 region has 15 residues. Per the germline V gene, CDR1 is SGHTA and CDR2 is FQGNSA. V shed 3 bases and J shed 1 base, with 11 bases lying between them. The CDR3 region has the DNA TGTGCCAGCAGCTTGAGCGTGGGGGGCACAGATACGCAGTATTTT. It is translated as CASSLSVGGTDTQYF.

V usage is TRBV5-1 and J usage is TRBJ1-3, with a possible D match to TRBD1 (5 bases). The CDR3 sequence is 16 residues long. The germline V and J ends were trimmed by 0 bases and 2 bases, with 12 bases remaining between them. Germline loops: CDR1 SGHRS, CDR2 YFSETQ. CDR3 sequence (DNA): TGCGCCAGCAGCTTGGGTGCCCAGGGTGCTGGAAACACCATATATTTT. Encoded protein: CASSLGAQGAGNTIYF. Full variable domain (remainder filled in from reference TRBV5-1 and TRBJ1-3): KAGVTQTPRYLIKTRGQQVTLSCSPISGHRSVSWYQQTPGQGLQFLFEYFSETQRNKGNFPGRFSGRQFSNSRSEMNVSTLELGDSALYLCASSLGAQGAGNTIYFGEGSWLTVV.

This clone was counted a single time. V usage is TRBV27 and J usage is TRBJ1-1; TRBD1 matches 7 bases. Unmatched junction bases numbered 8, after V lost 7 bases and J lost 0 bases. CDR3 size: 15 residues. Germline V gives CDR1 MNHEY, CDR2 SMNVEV (reference sequence). Here the CDR3 reads CASIRTGQLNTEAFF. The CDR3 region has the DNA TGTGCCAGCATCCGGACAGGACAATTGAACACTGAAGCTTTCTTT.

This clone was detected only a few times. The CDR3 nucleotides are TGTGCCAGCTCACCCGGACAGGGGAACACTGAAGCTTTCTTT. This translates into CASSPGQGNTEAFF. The rearrangement joins TRBV18 to TRBJ1-1, with 8 bases identical to TRBD1. Germline V gene lookup returns CDR1 KGHSH and CDR2 LQKENI. There are 14 residues in the CDR3. Unmatched junction bases numbered 1, after V lost 3 bases and J lost 1 base. Together with reference TRBV18 and TRBJ1-1, the CDR3 gives the full variable domain: NAGVMQNPRHLVRRRGQEARLRCSPMKGHSHVYWYRQLPEEGLKFMVYLQKENIIDESGMPKERFSAEFPKEGPSILRIQQVVRGDSAAYFCASSPGQGNTEAFFGQGTRLTVV.

The chain combines TRBV20-1 with TRBJ2-7; D is possibly TRBD1 (5 bases). Looked up from germline, CDR1 is DFQATT and CDR2 is SNEGSKA (reference sequence). The V end lost 4 bases, the J end lost 6 bases, and 7 bases lay between the germline ends. This CDR3 has 10 residues. CDR3 loop: CSAKRGEQYF. The CDR3, as DNA: TGCAGTGCTAAAAGGGGCGAGCAGTACTTC.

The CDR3 bases are TGTGCCAGCAGTGCGCTGGGGGGCAGGGCCTATGGCTACACCTTC. Its protein product is CASSALGGRAYGYTF. The chain combines TRBV27 with TRBJ1-2; D may be TRBD1 (6 bases). Germline-derived CDR1 and CDR2 are MNHEY and SMNVEV (reference sequence). The CDR3 spans 15 residues. Trimming left V 5 bases short and J 4 bases short, with 17 bases between.

The gene calls are TRBV5-3 and TRBJ1-5; D remains unclear. TRBV5-3 is flagged as an ORF with uncertain function. Trimming removed 4 bases at V and 4 bases at J, with 15 bases between. This CDR3 is built from 15 residues. CDR3 sequence reads: CARSPIGPLNQPQHF. The CDR3, as DNA: TGTGCCAGAAGCCCCATCGGGCCTCTAAATCAGCCCCAGCATTTT.

The V gene is TRBV2, the J gene TRBJ2-3; TRBD1 aligns across 9 bases. J gave up 1 base and V 9 bases, and 2 bases lay outside the gene matches. There are 13 residues in the CDR3. The germline CDR1 and CDR2 sequences are SNHLY and FYNNEI. In nucleotides, the CDR3 is TGTGCCAGGACAGGGGGGGGCACAGATACGCAGTATTTT. Its translation: CARTGGGTDTQYF.

CDR3 amino acids: CASSLEVGGPPGDTQYF. CDR3 DNA sequence: TGCGCCAGCAGCTTGGAGGTGGGGGGCCCACCGGGAGATACGCAGTATTTT. The V gene is TRBV5-1, the J gene TRBJ2-3; D assignment may be TRBD1 or TRBD2 (6 bases each). V lost 0 bases and J lost 5, with 19 bases in between. CDR3 length equals 17 residues. The germline CDR1 and CDR2 sequences are SGHRS and YFSETQ.

The sample holds one count of this clone. This chain connects TRBV5-1 to TRBJ2-7, with 8 bases lining up with TRBD1. V lost 3 bases, J lost 5 bases, and 7 bases stayed unmatched. Germline assignment: CDR1 SGHRS and CDR2 YFSETQ. The CDR3 is 14 residues long. The CDR3 coding sequence is TGCGCCAGCAGCTCACCCGGACAGGGAGACGAGCAGTACTTC. The encoded protein is CASSSPGQGDEQYF.

This clone was seen a few times. This sample also contains other DNA sequences that code for the same CDR3. The rearrangement joins TRBV18 to TRBJ1-2, with 8 positions matching TRBD1. Germline values: CDR1 KGHSH, CDR2 LQKENI. Unmatched junction bases numbered 7, after V lost 6 bases and J lost 4 bases. The CDR3 extends over 14 amino acids. The CDR3 sequence is CASSPGGVGYGYTF. CDR3 nucleotide sequence: TGTGCCAGCTCGCCAGGGGGCGTCGGCTATGGCTACACCTTC.

The J gene is TRBJ2-7, the V gene TRBV15, with no clear D. Trimming removed 0 bases at V and 6 bases at J, with 15 bases between. Germline CDR1 is LNHNV and CDR2 is YYDKDF (reference sequence). This CDR3 spans 15 amino acids. The CDR3 region is CATSRDGAGRPEQYF. The CDR3 bases are TGTGCCACCAGCAGAGATGGTGCAGGACGTCCCGAGCAGTACTTC.

J is TRBJ2-1 and V is TRBV5-1; tentative D call: TRBD1 (6 bases). The CDR3 has 18 amino acids. Germline CDR1 reads SGHRS; CDR2 reads YFSETQ. V lost 2 bases and J lost 5, with 23 bases in between. The CDR3 DNA follows: TGCGCCAGCAGCTTTGGTTTAGTGGGGGCCTCGGGCAACAATGAGCAGTTCTTC. Residues: CASSFGLVGASGNNEQFF.

This clone was detected only a few times. V gene TRBV27 combines with J gene TRBJ2-7; 7 bases align to TRBD1. This CDR3 region has 17 residues. Germline V gene sequence: CDR1 MNHEY, CDR2 SMNVEV (reference sequence). V shed 5 bases and J 4 bases; nucleotides not matched to a gene: 17. In nucleotides, the CDR3 is TGTGCCAGCAGTCAAAACACGGACAGGTTCTACTTATACGAGCAGTACTTC. It encodes CASSQNTDRFYLYEQYF.

J is TRBJ2-7 and V is TRBV29-1; D is possibly TRBD1 (5 bases). V was shortened by 7 bases and J by 3 bases, with 13 bases between the two germline ends. The CDR3 length is 12 residues. Germline CDR1 reads SQVTM; CDR2 reads ANQGSEA. For the CDR3, the DNA is TGCAGCGGGGGCGGTAGTTTCTACGAGCAGTACTTC. Its translation is CSGGGSFYEQYF.

The rearrangement joins TRBV4-2 to TRBJ1-6, with a weak D call TRBD1 (5 bases). The germline CDR1 and CDR2 sequences are LGHNA and YNFKEQ. Trimming shortened V by 0 bases and J by 4 bases, and 13 bases separated the two germline ends. The CDR3 loop spans 17 amino acids. The CDR3 here is CASSQDRQQGYNSPLHF. CDR3 bases: TGTGCCAGCAGCCAAGATCGTCAGCAGGGATATAATTCACCCCTCCACTTT.

This clone showed up just once. The chain employs TRBV19 and TRBJ2-7; unclear D gene. There are 12 residues in the CDR3. Germline V gene lookup returns CDR1 LNHDA and CDR2 SQIVND (reference sequence). Deletions cut 4 bases from V and 6 bases from J, with 10 bases between. CDR3 protein: CASSNAWGEQYF. In DNA, the CDR3 is TGTGCCAGTAGTAACGCATGGGGCGAGCAGTACTTC. Variable domain in full (rest from reference TRBV19 and TRBJ2-7): DGGITQSPKYLFRKEGQNVTLSCEQNLNHDAMYWYRQDPGQGLRLIYYSQIVNDFQKGDIAEGYSVSREKKESFPLTVTSAQKNPTAFYLCASSNAWGEQYFGPGTRLTVT.

This chain connects TRBV4-2 to TRBJ1-2, with D hard to call. With 1 base removed from V and 1 base from J, the gap between germline ends came to 13 bases. The CDR3 covers 16 residues. CDR1 is LGHNA and CDR2 is YNFKEQ in the germline V gene. CDR3 protein: CASSQGGNHLNYGYTF. In DNA form, the CDR3 reads TGTGCCAGCAGCCAAGGAGGAAATCATCTTAACTATGGCTACACCTTC.

The J gene is TRBJ2-7, the V gene TRBV6-5; no reliable D call. CDR3 length: 15 amino acids. Trimming removed 0 bases at V and 0 bases at J, with 9 bases between. Germline CDR1 reads MNHEY; CDR2 reads SVGAGI. CDR3 residues: CASSYSRYSSYEQYF. Written as DNA, the CDR3 is TGTGCCAGCAGTTACTCGCGGTACAGCTCCTACGAGCAGTACTTC.

The chain employs TRBV27 and TRBJ2-3; 9 bases match TRBD1. The junction had 6 bases not matched to a gene; V was cut back by 5 bases and J by 3 bases. The CDR3 length is 15 residues. The germline gives CDR1 MNHEY, CDR2 SMNVEV (reference sequence). The chain's CDR3 is CASSPSGQGTDTQYF. Written as DNA, the CDR3 is TGTGCCAGCAGTCCCTCGGGACAGGGTACAGATACGCAGTATTTT.

The chain carries TRBV19 and TRBJ1-5, with D unclear. CDR3 length: 12 amino acids. Germline V lookup: CDR1 LNHDA, CDR2 SQIVND (reference sequence). Trimming took 4 bases from V and 5 from J, leaving 6 bases between them. The CDR3 region has the DNA TGTGCCAGTAGTACCCGAGATCAGCCCCAGCATTTT. Protein product: CASSTRDQPQHF.

This CDR3 is CASSLVRTVNSPLHF. The CDR3 bases are TGTGCCAGCAGCTTAGTGCGGACAGTAAATTCACCCCTCCACTTT. The chain joins TRBV7-2 to TRBJ1-6; weak D call: TRBD1 (6 bases). The germline V and J ends were trimmed by 1 base and 7 bases, with 11 bases remaining between them. Per the germline V gene, CDR1 is SGHTA and CDR2 is FQGNSA. This CDR3 has 15 amino acids.